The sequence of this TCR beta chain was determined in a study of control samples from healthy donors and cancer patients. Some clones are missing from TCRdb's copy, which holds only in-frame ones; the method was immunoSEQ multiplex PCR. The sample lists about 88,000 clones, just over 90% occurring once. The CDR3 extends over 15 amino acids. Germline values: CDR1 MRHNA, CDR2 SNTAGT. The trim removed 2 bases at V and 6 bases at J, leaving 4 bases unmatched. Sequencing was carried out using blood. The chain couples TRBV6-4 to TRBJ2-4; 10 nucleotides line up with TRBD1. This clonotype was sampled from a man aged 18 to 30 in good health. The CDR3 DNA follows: TGTGCCAGCAGTGACGGGACAGGGGAAGGAAACATTCAGTACTTC. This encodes CASSDGTGEGNIQYF.